These 15 T cell receptor beta chains were all obtained from the same sample, sequenced in a study of early T cells in non-severe SARS-CoV-2 infection (dated by TCRdb to about 2021). Library construction relied on 5' RACE. These reads were obtained on a NextSeq 500. TCRdb reprocessing: public reads trimmed at Q25 with fastp, clones called with MiXCR, in-frame beta chains kept. CDR3 protein sequences are deduplicated, and each keeps its most common genes and DNA. Recorded for this sample are approximately 20,000 distinct CDR3 sequences; roughly 6.1% of them occurred a single time. The ten largest clones represent 6% to 8% of the sample. The sample taken for sequencing was whole blood. Receptor source: an adult who was a healthcare worker with PCR-confirmed SARS-CoV-2 infection or an uninfected control (not recorded which).

This clonotype was observed many times. The genes are TRBV6-2 or TRBV6-3 and TRBJ2-7; 11 positions match TRBD2. With 10 bases clipped from V and 6 bases from J, the junction kept 5 bases outside the gene matches. This CDR3 has 12 residues. Germline-derived CDR1 and CDR2 are MNHEY and SVGEGT. For the CDR3, the DNA is TGTGCCACCGGGACTAGCGGAATCGAGCAGTACTTC. This encodes CATGTSGIEQYF.

By share, this clonotype counts as medium-sized. The rearrangement links TRBV28 to TRBJ2-7, with 15 bases lining up with TRBD2. Unmatched junction bases numbered 5, after V lost 6 bases and J lost 2 bases. The CDR3 contains 16 residues. Germline-derived CDR1 and CDR2 are MDHEN and SYDVKM. CDR3: CASRPGLAGGTYEQYF. CDR3 bases: TGTGCCAGCAGGCCGGGACTAGCGGGAGGCACCTACGAGCAGTACTTC.

Judged by abundance, this clonotype is medium-sized (0.01 to 0.1%). The V gene is TRBV6-2 or TRBV6-3, the J gene TRBJ2-2; a possible D gene is TRBD2 (5 bases). Germline lookup yields CDR1 MNHEY and CDR2 SVGEGT. The CDR3 is made up of 18 amino acids. The V and J ends lost 2 bases and 0 bases respectively, with 16 bases between them. The CDR3 sequence: CASSYEGSADSNTGELFF. The CDR3 DNA sequence: TGTGCCAGCAGTTACGAAGGTAGCGCCGATTCGAACACCGGGGAGCTGTTTTTT.

This clonotype is medium-sized within its sample. The chain uses TRBV20-1 and TRBJ2-1; 11 nucleotides line up with TRBD2. Per germline, CDR1 DFQATT and CDR2 SNEGSKA (reference sequence). The CDR3 has 13 residues. V lost 5 bases, J lost 3 bases, and 0 bases stayed unmatched. CDR3 loop: CSAGTSGYNEQFF. CDR3 in DNA: TGCAGTGCTGGGACTAGCGGCTACAATGAGCAGTTCTTC.

This chain links TRBV12-3 or TRBV12-4 with TRBJ1-4; D may be TRBD1 (6 bases). The ends were cut back, 1 base at V and 4 bases at J, with 7 bases in the middle. The CDR3 loop spans 14 amino acids. The CDR3 is CASSLGGGNEKLFF. CDR3 coding DNA: TGTGCCAGCAGTTTAGGAGGGGGTAATGAAAAACTGTTTTTT.

This clonotype has a handful of counts. This sequence joins TRBV27 and TRBJ2-7; TRBD2 aligns across 8 bases. The V segment lost 3 bases and the J segment 2 bases; nucleotides outside the gene matches: 3. Germline values: CDR1 MNHEY, CDR2 SMNVEV (reference sequence). There are 14 residues in the CDR3. This CDR3 is CASSFGSGAYEQYF. In DNA, the CDR3 is TGTGCCAGCAGTTTTGGTAGCGGGGCCTACGAGCAGTACTTC.

In its sample, this clonotype was seen a few times. The J gene is TRBJ2-4, the V gene TRBV7-3; D might be TRBD1 (5 bases). Germline values: CDR1 SGHTA, CDR2 FQGTGA. Trimming stripped 4 bases from V and 8 bases from J, with 12 bases between. The CDR3 is 13 residues long. The CDR3 nucleotides read TGTGCCAGCAGCTCGAATCAGGGCGACATTCAGTACTTC. The encoded protein is CASSSNQGDIQYF.

This clonotype was seen many times. CDR3 loop: CASSHSGTDTQYF. The CDR3 coding sequence is TGTGCCAGCTCCCATAGCGGGACAGATACGCAGTATTTT. The chain joins TRBV25-1 to TRBJ2-3; 7 nucleotides match TRBD2. J gave up 3 bases and V 8 bases, and 5 bases lay outside the gene matches. Germline V gives CDR1 MGHDK, CDR2 SYGVNS. CDR3 length equals 13 residues.

This clonotype was counted at least ten times. This chain uses TRBV18 with TRBJ1-3; tentative D call: TRBD1 (5 bases). The CDR3 has 14 residues. Germline V gene sequence: CDR1 KGHSH, CDR2 LQKENI. V gave up 4 bases and J gave up 9 bases, with 16 bases separating them. DNA for the CDR3: TGTGCCAGCTCACAACCTCAGGGAAGTGCCACCATATATTTT. This translates into CASSQPQGSATIYF.

Within the sample, this clonotype is medium-sized. The chain links TRBV30 to TRBJ2-7; no clear D. The CDR3 is 11 amino acids. Germline V gene sequence: CDR1 GTSNPN, CDR2 SVGIG (reference sequence). Deletions cut 5 bases from V and 7 bases from J, with 12 bases between. The CDR3 bases are TGTGCCTGGGAAGAAATGGGGGAGCAGTACTTC. As protein: CAWEEMGEQYF.

This clonotype occurred a few times. The rearrangement links TRBV7-9 to TRBJ2-1, with 7 nucleotides matching TRBD1. CDR3 length: 14 amino acids. Germline V lookup: CDR1 SEHNR, CDR2 FQNEAQ (reference sequence). Losses at the gene ends were 11 bases for V and 5 bases for J; bases not matched to a gene: 12. The CDR3 coding sequence is TGTGCCCAGCAGCCCTCAGACAGGGACAATGAGCAGTTCTTC. This sequence encodes CAQQPSDRDNEQFF.

In its sample, this clonotype was seen many times. The J gene is TRBJ1-2, the V gene TRBV6-5; TRBD1 matches 7 bases. Unmatched junction bases numbered 9, after V lost 10 bases and J lost 7 bases. Looked up from germline, CDR1 is MNHEY and CDR2 is SVGAGI. The CDR3 runs 12 residues. The CDR3 region has the DNA TGTGCCACCTACCGGACAGGTTTTGGCTACACCTTC. Translating it yields CATYRTGFGYTF.

This clonotype was seen ten or more times. The chain uses TRBV11-2 and TRBJ1-2; TRBD1 aligns across 7 bases. Trimming at V came to 3 bases and at J to 4 bases, leaving 2 bases not matched to a gene. CDR3 length: 13 residues. Germline V gene sequence: CDR1 SGHAT, CDR2 FQNNGV. This CDR3 reads CASSFGTVYGYTF. The CDR3 nucleotides read TGTGCCAGCAGCTTTGGGACAGTCTATGGCTACACCTTC.

This clonotype was found many times. The chain recombines TRBV29-1 with TRBJ2-5; 7 bases align to TRBD2. Germline CDR1 is SQVTM and CDR2 is ANQGSEA. Trimming took 6 bases from V and 5 from J; bases not matched to a gene: 12. This CDR3 has 14 residues. This CDR3 is CSVPSGRGFETQYF. The CDR3 region has the DNA TGCAGCGTCCCTAGCGGCCGAGGATTTGAGACCCAGTACTTC.

This clonotype was seen at least ten times. The chain carries TRBV5-4 and TRBJ2-3; 13 bases are shared with TRBD2. Germline V CDR1 and CDR2: SGHNT, YYREEE (reference sequence). The CDR3 covers 16 residues. The ends lost 6 bases at V and 2 bases at J; junction bases unmatched: 6. Written as DNA, the CDR3 is TGTGCCAGCACCAAGACTAGCGGGAGGCCCACAGATACGCAGTATTTT. This encodes CASTKTSGRPTDTQYF.